These 26 T cell receptor beta chains came from one sample sequenced in a study of patients and donors after allogeneic stem cell transplantation. Each CDR3 protein is one row after TCRdb ran MiXCR on the RT-PCR reads. The sample holds about a million distinct CDR3 sequences, roughly 18% seen once. Sequenced: blood, either unsorted or a sorted T cell fraction (not recorded which). The receptor source for this set is a human donor who was either an allogeneic HSCT recipient or a stem cell or donor lymphocyte infusion donor (not recorded which). It is not recorded whose cells these are; they may come from a transplant donor.

The chain carries TRBV20-1 and TRBJ1-5, with 7 bases fitting TRBD1. With V trimmed by 8 bases and J by 3 bases, 10 bases remained unmatched. In germline, CDR1 is DFQATT, CDR2 SNEGSKA (reference sequence). The CDR3 totals 14 residues. CDR3 amino acids: CSLPDRNTNQPQHF. The CDR3 region has the DNA TGCAGTTTACCGGACAGGAACACCAATCAGCCCCAGCATTTT.

The V and J genes are TRBV10-3 and TRBJ2-2; the D is unclear. V was cut by 0 bases and J by 5 bases, with 7 bases left in between. CDR1 ENHRY and CDR2 SYGVKD come from the germline V gene. The CDR3 runs to 14 residues. The CDR3 bases are TGTGCCATCAGTGAGTCGATGGATACCGGGGAGCTGTTTTTT. It is translated as CAISESMDTGELFF.

The chain has TRBV6-1 and TRBJ1-5, with TRBD1 matching over 8 bases. The CDR3 has 15 amino acids. Per germline, CDR1 MNHNS and CDR2 SASEGT. V shed 5 bases, J shed 4 bases, and the junction held 7 bases outside the gene matches. Here the CDR3 reads CASSRGQGWNQPQHF. In nucleotides, the CDR3 is TGTGCCAGCAGTCGCGGACAGGGTTGGAATCAGCCCCAGCATTTT.

This clonotype was counted once. The CDR3 is CSVEEGGRSSEAFF. CDR3 bases: TGCAGCGTTGAAGAAGGTGGCAGGTCCTCTGAAGCTTTCTTT. V gene TRBV29-1 combines with J gene TRBJ1-1; D not resolved. The V gene lost 0 bases and the J gene lost 6 bases, with 14 bases spanning the gap. CDR3 length: 14 residues. Per germline, CDR1 SQVTM and CDR2 ANQGSEA. Together with reference TRBV29-1 and TRBJ1-1, the CDR3 gives the full variable domain: SAVISQKPSRDICQRGTSLTIQCQVDSQVTMMFWYRQQPGQSLTLIATANQGSEATYESGFVIDKFPISRPNLTFSTLTVSNMSPEDSSIYLCSVEEGGRSSEAFFGQGTRLTVV.

The chain carries TRBV5-1 and TRBJ2-2; 11 positions agree with TRBD2. The CDR3 is 15 amino acids. Germline CDR1 SGHRS, CDR2 YFSETQ. Trimming at V came to 6 bases and at J to 1 base, leaving 2 bases not matched to a gene. The CDR3 loop is CASTGTSGNTGELFF. The CDR3 DNA sequence: TGCGCCAGCACCGGGACTAGCGGGAACACCGGGGAGCTGTTTTTT.

This clonotype was detected only a few times. This sequence joins TRBV30 and TRBJ2-3, with 8 nucleotides matching TRBD1. The length of the CDR3 is 16 residues. Germline CDR1 is GTSNPN and CDR2 is SVGIG (reference sequence). Trimming at V came to 1 base and at J to 4 bases, leaving 10 bases not matched to a gene. CDR3 residues: CAWSGGQGIFADTQYF. The CDR3 DNA reads as TGTGCCTGGAGTGGAGGACAGGGAATTTTTGCAGATACGCAGTATTTT.

This chain links TRBV5-1 with TRBJ2-7; TRBD1 matches at 7 bases. Looked up from germline, CDR1 is SGHRS and CDR2 is YFSETQ. With V trimmed by 5 bases and J by 2 bases, 7 bases remained unmatched. The CDR3 consists of 14 residues. The CDR3 reads CASRSGQLTYEQYF. The CDR3 DNA reads as TGCGCCAGCAGATCGGGACAGCTTACCTACGAGCAGTACTTC.

The rearrangement uses TRBV7-9 and TRBJ2-5, with TRBD2 as a possible D gene (5 bases). Germline loops: CDR1 SEHNR, CDR2 FQNEAQ (reference sequence). This CDR3 comprises 14 residues. V was clipped by 2 bases and J by 5 bases, with 12 bases between them. The CDR3 sequence: CASSLLPPGETQYF. The DNA for the CDR3 is TGTGCCAGCAGCTTACTACCTCCGGGGGAGACCCAGTACTTC.

This clonotype was observed a few times. The rearrangement joins TRBV5-1 to TRBJ2-7; 9 positions match TRBD2. The J segment lost 3 bases and the V segment lost 0 bases, leaving 13 bases of the junction unmatched. CDR1 and CDR2 (germline): SGHRS, YFSETQ. The CDR3 is 18 residues long. CDR3: CASSLGSGGGAQVYEQYF. The CDR3 DNA sequence: TGCGCCAGCAGCTTGGGGTCCGGCGGGGGGGCCCAGGTCTACGAGCAGTACTTC.

The rearrangement joins TRBV4-2 to TRBJ2-1; TRBD2 aligns across 14 bases. The trim removed 0 bases at V and 9 bases at J, leaving 13 bases unmatched. The CDR3 has 19 amino acids. Germline V gene data show CDR1 as LGHNA and CDR2 as YNFKEQ. The CDR3, as DNA: TGTGCCAGCAGCCAAGATGGGGGGACTAGCGGGAGATGGCGGGGTGAGCAGTTCTTC. This codes for CASSQDGGTSGRWRGEQFF.

The chain couples TRBV27 to TRBJ2-2; possible D gene TRBD2, 6 bases. Trimming stripped 3 bases from V and 4 bases from J, with 15 bases between. The CDR3 is made up of 16 amino acids. CDR1 and CDR2 (germline): MNHEY, SMNVEV (reference sequence). The CDR3 loop reads CASSFIGGTPTGELFF. The CDR3 DNA reads as TGTGCCAGCAGTTTTATCGGCGGGACGCCCACCGGGGAGCTGTTTTTT.

This clonotype has only a few counts. V usage is TRBV7-2 and J usage is TRBJ2-2, with 10 bases aligning to TRBD1. After removal of 4 bases from V and 1 base from J, the junction contained 3 bases not matched to a gene. Looked up from germline, CDR1 is SGHTA and CDR2 is FQGNSA. The CDR3 totals 16 residues. CDR3 in amino acids: CASSSRDRGNTGELFF. The CDR3 DNA reads as TGTGCCAGCAGCTCCCGGGACAGGGGGAACACCGGGGAGCTGTTTTTT.

The rearrangement joins TRBV4-3 to TRBJ2-5; a weak D match, TRBD1 (6 bases). V lost 10 bases and J 6 bases, leaving 12 bases between the germline ends. Germline values: CDR1 LGHNA, CDR2 YSLEER. CDR3 length equals 11 residues. The CDR3 DNA reads TGCGCCAAGCCGACAGGAAAGACCCAGTACTTC. The encoded protein is CAKPTGKTQYF.

This clonotype was counted only a few times. The V gene is TRBV30, the J gene TRBJ1-3; D may be TRBD1 (6 bases). Germline CDR1 reads GTSNPN; CDR2 reads SVGIG (reference sequence). The CDR3 is 13 amino acids. The V gene lost 3 bases and the J gene lost 4 bases, with 10 bases spanning the gap. For the CDR3, the DNA is TGTGCCTGGAGCACAGGGTTGGGAAACACCATATATTTT. It is translated as CAWSTGLGNTIYF.

This clonotype has more than one count but fewer than ten. This chain joins TRBV11-2 and TRBJ2-7; D may be TRBD1 (6 bases). The CDR3 is made up of 16 amino acids. Germline V lookup: CDR1 SGHAT, CDR2 FQNNGV. Trimming cost V 1 base and J 2 bases, with 15 bases left between them. CDR3 DNA: TGTGCCAGCAGCTTAGGGCCGGGACATGGAACCTACGAGCAGTACTTC. Its translation: CASSLGPGHGTYEQYF.

There are a few counts of this clonotype. This chain uses TRBV27 with TRBJ2-2, with TRBD2 matching over 10 bases. CDR3 size: 16 residues. Germline trimming cut 1 base from V and 5 bases from J; bases unmatched to any gene: 4. Per the germline V gene, CDR1 is MNHEY and CDR2 is SMNVEV (reference sequence). The chain's CDR3 is CASSLLAGGRTGELFF. The CDR3 DNA reads as TGTGCCAGCAGTTTATTAGCGGGGGGCCGTACCGGGGAGCTGTTTTTT.

The chain carries TRBV20-1 and TRBJ2-6, with D unresolved. The germline V and J ends were trimmed by 3 bases and 2 bases, with 11 bases remaining between them. The CDR3 extends over 15 amino acids. CDR1 DFQATT and CDR2 SNEGSKA come from the germline V gene (reference sequence). CDR3 nucleotides: TGCAGTGCTAGGTTGGATTCACCTGGGGCCAACGTCCTGACTTTC. It is translated as CSARLDSPGANVLTF.

The V gene is TRBV9, the J gene TRBJ2-7; tentative D call: TRBD1 (7 bases). Trimming left V 4 bases short and J 3 bases short, with 20 bases between. Germline V gene sequence: CDR1 SGDLS, CDR2 YYNGEE. This CDR3 region has 16 residues. CDR3 sequence (DNA): TGTGCCAGCAGCCCTGGGAGGTGGGACAGATTCTACGAGCAGTACTTC. Translation: CASSPGRWDRFYEQYF.

The rearrangement uses TRBV7-3 and TRBJ2-3, with TRBD2 matching 8 bases. V lost 2 bases to trimming and J lost 6 bases; unmatched junction nucleotides: 7. Germline lookup yields CDR1 SGHTA and CDR2 FQGTGA. The CDR3 runs to 15 residues. The DNA for the CDR3 is TGTGCCAGCAGCTTATCGGTAGCGGGATACGATACGCAGTATTTT. Encoded protein: CASSLSVAGYDTQYF.

The table lists this clonotype with a few counts. The chain is built from TRBV11-2 and TRBJ1-1; the D gene is possibly TRBD1 (6 bases). The CDR3 consists of 12 residues. Germline lookup yields CDR1 SGHAT and CDR2 FQNNGV. V was cut by 5 bases and J by 7 bases, with 11 bases left in between. The CDR3 nucleotides are TGTGCCAGCAGCGGATTACAGGGTGAAGCTTTCTTT. Its protein product is CASSGLQGEAFF.

The rearrangement joins TRBV5-1 to TRBJ2-3, with 10 bases matching TRBD1. Germline trimming cut 0 bases from V and 2 bases from J; bases unmatched to any gene: 6. CDR1 and CDR2 (germline): SGHRS, YFSETQ. The CDR3 consists of 17 residues. The CDR3: CASSLGRGQGNTDTQYF. The CDR3 DNA follows: TGCGCCAGCAGCTTGGGCAGGGGACAGGGGAACACAGATACGCAGTATTTT. Based on the CDR3 plus reference TRBV5-1 and TRBJ2-3, the full variable domain is KAGVTQTPRYLIKTRGQQVTLSCSPISGHRSVSWYQQTPGQGLQFLFEYFSETQRNKGNFPGRFSGRQFSNSRSEMNVSTLELGDSALYLCASSLGRGQGNTDTQYFGPGTRLTVL.

CDR3 residues: CASRQESNQPQHF. The CDR3 DNA sequence: TGTGCCAGCAGACAGGAAAGCAATCAGCCCCAGCATTTT. The rearrangement uses TRBV6-1 and TRBJ1-5, with D tentatively TRBD1 (5 bases). CDR3 length: 13 amino acids. V was pared by 6 bases and J by 1 base, with 7 bases between. Per the germline V gene, CDR1 is MNHNS and CDR2 is SASEGT.

This chain links TRBV24-1 with TRBJ1-5, with 7 bases that match TRBD1. The trim removed 4 bases at V and 6 bases at J, leaving 2 bases unmatched. Germline CDR1 is KGHDR and CDR2 is SFDVKD. This CDR3 comprises 13 residues. In DNA form, the CDR3 reads TGTGCCACCAGTGACGCAGGGGGTCAGCCCCAGCATTTT. It encodes CATSDAGGQPQHF.

This clonotype has just a few counts. The rearrangement uses TRBV30 and TRBJ2-1, with D perhaps TRBD2 (6 bases). Germline V gene data show CDR1 as GTSNPN and CDR2 as SVGIG (reference sequence). CDR3 size: 13 residues. Between the trimmed V and J ends, which lost 3 bases and 15 bases, there was a span of 21 bases. CDR3 DNA: TGTGCCTGGAGGGAGGGACTGGGTCCCAAGCCGTTCTTC. Encoded protein: CAWREGLGPKPFF.

V is TRBV12-3 or TRBV12-4 and J is TRBJ2-3, with 8 bases that match TRBD1. CDR3 length equals 15 residues. V lost 5 bases and J lost 3; bases outside the gene matches: 7. The CDR3, as DNA: TGTGCCAGCAGTCCCCAGGGGGCGAGTACAGATACGCAGTATTTT. Translating gives CASSPQGASTDTQYF.

This clonotype has ten or more counts. V and J are TRBV11-2 and TRBJ1-1; 8 nucleotides match TRBD1. The CDR3 has 13 residues. V dropped 5 bases and J dropped 10; count of bases not matched to a gene: 9. In germline, CDR1 is SGHAT, CDR2 FQNNGV. The CDR3 protein is CASSPAQGGRAFF. In DNA, the CDR3 is TGTGCCAGCAGCCCCGCACAGGGGGGGAGAGCTTTCTTT.